Below are 22 T cell receptor beta chains sequenced from a single sample in a study of T cell responses to AZD1222 COVID-19 vaccine. Sequencing was performed with immunoSEQ multiplex PCR; in TCRdb, only in-frame clones are kept and a portion is missing. This table holds roughly 130,000 clones, 80% to 90% found once. Sample: peripheral blood, taken on day 0 of AZD1222 vaccination. Receptor source: an adult in good health.

The V call is TRBV4-1, the J call TRBJ2-3, with D perhaps TRBD2 (5 bases). CDR1 is MGHRA, CDR2 YSYEKL, per germline. The CDR3 extends over 15 amino acids. V was clipped by 4 bases and J by 5 bases, with 16 bases between them. The CDR3 sequence is CASSPGSKTQDTQYF. The CDR3 coding sequence is TGCGCCAGCAGCCCGGGGTCCAAAACCCAAGATACGCAGTATTTT.

This chain connects TRBV5-6 to TRBJ1-5; no clear D gene. CDR1 and CDR2 (germline): SGHDT, YYEEEE. Trimming shortened V by 0 bases and J by 4 bases, and 14 bases separated the two germline ends. The CDR3 is 16 amino acids. CDR3 nucleotide sequence: TGTGCCAGCAGCTTGGCACGGGGAGACTATAATCAGCCCCAGCATTTT. Amino acids: CASSLARGDYNQPQHF.

This clone occurred a few times. CDR3: CAWTRTRGNEQFF. The CDR3 coding sequence is TGTGCCTGGACCCGGACTAGGGGCAATGAGCAGTTCTTC. The chain joins TRBV30 to TRBJ2-1, with TRBD2 identical over 7 bases. Germline values: CDR1 GTSNPN, CDR2 SVGIG (reference sequence). The CDR3 is made up of 13 amino acids. With V trimmed by 4 bases and J by 6 bases, 6 bases remained unmatched.

The rearrangement links TRBV19 to TRBJ1-5, with D hard to call. The CDR3 totals 15 residues. Germline lookup yields CDR1 LNHDA and CDR2 SQIVND (reference sequence). The ends were cut back, 1 base at V and 0 bases at J, with 7 bases in the middle. DNA of the CDR3: TGTGCCAGTAGTATAGCAGATGATAGCAATCAGCCCCAGCATTTT. This sequence encodes CASSIADDSNQPQHF.

The chain combines TRBV29-1 with TRBJ2-5; 7 nucleotides agree with TRBD1. Germline V gives CDR1 SQVTM, CDR2 ANQGSEA. This CDR3 contains 13 residues. V trimming: 6 bases; J trimming: 5 bases; junction bases outside the gene matches: 9. CDR3 in DNA: TGCAGCGTGACTGGGACAGCTGAGGAGACCCAGTACTTC. Translation gives CSVTGTAEETQYF.

The chain is built from TRBV7-9 and TRBJ1-2, with D possibly matching TRBD1 (5 bases). Germline-derived CDR1 and CDR2 are SEHNR and FQNEAQ (reference sequence). The CDR3 contains 15 residues. V was trimmed by 4 bases and J by 0 bases, leaving 12 bases between them. This CDR3 reads CASSSMRGANYGYTF. The DNA for the CDR3 is TGTGCCAGCAGCTCCATGCGGGGGGCTAACTATGGCTACACCTTC.

This clone has a single count. The CDR3 reads CATSREGLAGIDTQYF. The CDR3 nucleotides read TGTGCCACCAGCAGAGAAGGACTAGCGGGAATAGATACGCAGTATTTT. The genes are TRBV15 and TRBJ2-3; 12 bases map to TRBD2. The CDR3 runs to 16 residues. J was trimmed by 5 bases and V by 0 bases; bases with no gene match: 3. Germline V gene data show CDR1 as LNHNV and CDR2 as YYDKDF (reference sequence).

CDR3 sequence: CASRSQGEVEPQHF. CDR3 nucleotide sequence: TGTGCCAGTAGATCACAGGGAGAGGTTGAGCCCCAGCATTTT. V gene TRBV19 combines with J gene TRBJ1-5, with TRBD1 as a possible D gene (6 bases). The germline V and J ends were trimmed by 6 bases and 8 bases, with 17 bases remaining between them. This CDR3 is built from 14 residues. Germline loops: CDR1 LNHDA, CDR2 SQIVND (reference sequence). The full variable domain, completed using reference TRBV19 and TRBJ1-5, is DGGITQSPKYLFRKEGQNVTLSCEQNLNHDAMYWYRQDPGQGLRLIYYSQIVNDFQKGDIAEGYSVSREKKESFPLTVTSAQKNPTAFYLCASRSQGEVEPQHFGDGTRLSIL.

The rearrangement links TRBV28 to TRBJ2-2, with D possibly being TRBD1 (5 bases). The CDR3 runs 18 residues. V lost 3 bases to trimming and J lost 3 bases, with 20 bases between them. The germline CDR1 and CDR2 sequences are MDHEN and SYDVKM. This CDR3 is CASSFLPKGIWDTGELFF. The DNA for the CDR3 is TGTGCCAGCAGTTTTCTGCCCAAGGGGATTTGGGACACCGGGGAGCTGTTTTTT.

The chain links TRBV3-1 (or the pseudogene TRBV3-2) to TRBJ1-1, with 7 bases aligning to TRBD1. Germline loops: CDR1 LGHDT, CDR2 YNNKEL (reference sequence). The CDR3 runs to 19 residues. The V gene end was trimmed by 0 bases and the J gene end by 10 bases; junction bases not matched to a gene: 23. This CDR3 is CASSQEPIAGRDRAKGAFF. DNA for the CDR3: TGTGCCAGCAGCCAAGAACCAATCGCGGGGAGAGACAGGGCCAAGGGAGCTTTCTTT.

The chain recombines TRBV5-4 with TRBJ1-1, with no clear D. V was clipped by 4 bases and J by 0 bases, with 13 bases between them. Per germline, CDR1 SGHNT and CDR2 YYREEE (reference sequence). The CDR3 length is 15 residues. The CDR3 region is CASSHLRVMNTEAFF. The CDR3 DNA reads as TGTGCCAGCAGCCATCTCAGAGTTATGAACACTGAAGCTTTCTTT.

The chain recombines TRBV3-1 (or the pseudogene TRBV3-2) with TRBJ2-5, with 11 nucleotides matching TRBD2. V shed 0 bases, J shed 7 bases, and the junction held 16 bases outside the gene matches. The CDR3 consists of 19 residues. In germline, CDR1 is LGHDT, CDR2 YNNKEL (reference sequence). CDR3 sequence reads: CASSQDRGRTSGPLGTQYF. For the CDR3, the DNA is TGTGCCAGCAGCCAAGATCGGGGCAGGACTAGCGGGCCACTGGGGACCCAGTACTTC.

V is TRBV30 and J is TRBJ1-5; D gene unclear. The CDR3 totals 15 residues. V was clipped by 0 bases and J by 5 bases, with 14 bases between them. Germline V lookup: CDR1 GTSNPN, CDR2 SVGIG (reference sequence). The CDR3 protein is CAWSVMGLLDQPQHF. The DNA of the CDR3 is TGTGCCTGGAGTGTCATGGGTTTACTCGATCAGCCCCAGCATTTT.

The sample holds one count of this clone. The J gene is TRBJ2-3, the V gene TRBV5-5; 8 positions match TRBD1. V shed 4 bases, J shed 7 bases, and the junction held 8 bases outside the gene matches. Germline-derived CDR1 and CDR2 are SGHKS and YYEKEE (reference sequence). The CDR3 is 14 residues long. CDR3 protein: CASSLGQGRYTQYF. The CDR3 DNA is TGTGCCAGCAGCCTTGGACAGGGCCGGTATACGCAGTATTTT.

V gene TRBV28 combines with J gene TRBJ1-1, with D uncertain. CDR1 is MDHEN and CDR2 is SYDVKM in the germline V gene. The CDR3 is 14 amino acids. V was clipped by 2 bases and J by 3 bases, with 10 bases between them. DNA for the CDR3: TGTGCCAGCAGTTTAACCAGGTGGGACACTGAAGCTTTCTTT. As protein: CASSLTRWDTEAFF.

The chain employs TRBV6-5 and TRBJ2-7; D might be TRBD2 (6 bases). The germline V gene encodes CDR1 MNHEY and CDR2 SVGAGI. CDR3 length: 13 amino acids. V lost 6 bases, J lost 6 bases, and 15 bases lay in between. CDR3 loop: CASSAMGLIEQYF. In DNA form, the CDR3 reads TGTGCCAGCAGCGCCATGGGACTTATCGAGCAGTACTTC.

A note on this clone: The germline gene is not matched at one end of the junction; a read error may be the cause. This chain uses TRBV6-5 with TRBJ2-7, with 11 bases identical to TRBD2. CDR1 and CDR2 (germline): MNHEY, SVGAGI. The CDR3 sequence is 15 residues long. The CDR3 coding sequence is TGTGCCAGCAGGCCCGGGACTAGCGGAGTCTACCAGCAGTACTTC. Amino acid sequence: CASRPGTSGVYQQYF.

The chain recombines TRBV18 with TRBJ2-1, with 11 bases fitting TRBD1. The CDR3 consists of 18 residues. V was pared by 5 bases and J by 6 bases, with 15 bases of the junction left unmatched. CDR1 and CDR2 from the germline V gene are KGHSH and LQKENI. The CDR3 bases are TGTGCCAGCTCAGCAACCACGGCGATCGGGACAGGGGGCAATGAGCAGTTCTTC. Translating it yields CASSATTAIGTGGNEQFF. The complete variable domain, with remaining parts taken from reference TRBV18 and TRBJ2-1, reads NAGVMQNPRHLVRRRGQEARLRCSPMKGHSHVYWYRQLPEEGLKFMVYLQKENIIDESGMPKERFSAEFPKEGPSILRIQQVVRGDSAAYFCASSATTAIGTGGNEQFFGPGTRLTVL.

This clone appeared a single time. This chain links TRBV9 with TRBJ1-1, with D maybe TRBD1 (6 bases). Germline V gene lookup returns CDR1 SGDLS and CDR2 YYNGEE. The CDR3 is made up of 16 amino acids. The germline V and J ends were trimmed by 4 bases and 5 bases, with 21 bases remaining between them. In DNA, the CDR3 is TGTGCCAGCAGCCCAGGCGGGGGGCGTTGGGAGACTGAAGCTTTCTTT. Protein sequence: CASSPGGGRWETEAFF.

The chain uses TRBV24-1 and TRBJ2-1, with 7 bases aligning to TRBD2. Germline values: CDR1 KGHDR, CDR2 SFDVKD. The V and J ends lost 3 bases and 9 bases, in that order; junction bases with no gene match: 10. The CDR3 runs 15 residues. CDR3 residues: CATSDVAGLKSEQFF. Written as DNA, the CDR3 is TGTGCCACCAGTGATGTAGCGGGTCTAAAAAGTGAGCAGTTCTTC.

CDR3 sequence: CASSEWGTVAKNIQYF. The DNA of the CDR3 is TGTGCCAGCAGTGAATGGGGGACAGTAGCCAAAAACATTCAGTACTTC. The V and J genes are TRBV6-1 and TRBJ2-4; 7 positions agree with TRBD1. The germline CDR1 and CDR2 sequences are MNHNS and SASEGT. The CDR3 loop spans 16 amino acids. Trimming took 2 bases from V and 0 from J; bases not matched to a gene: 4.

The chain uses TRBV6-1 and TRBJ2-1, with 8 bases fitting TRBD1. The CDR3 covers 15 residues. Germline V gene data show CDR1 as MNHNS and CDR2 as SASEGT. The J segment lost 10 bases and the V segment lost 3 bases, leaving 11 bases of the junction unmatched. The CDR3 sequence is CASSEWSGGQGEQFF. In DNA form, the CDR3 reads TGTGCCAGCAGTGAGTGGTCAGGGGGCCAGGGCGAGCAGTTCTTC.